This record looks at one T cell receptor (beta chain) sequence and its context. Its cognate antigen is unknown. The data were produced by immunoSEQ multiplex PCR, yet TCRdb's version contains in-frame clones alone and is incomplete. The sample lists approximately 53,000 clones; over 90% were seen once. In germline, CDR1 is MNHEY, CDR2 SMNVEV (reference sequence). The junction had 8 bases not matched to a gene; V was cut back by 7 bases and J by 1 base. The CDR3 runs 15 residues. As to time point: new active TB diagnosis, blood taken before or within 7 days of starting treatment. This sample is part of a study of T cells in tuberculosis. Background on the study: This South African cohort compared adolescents with or without latent tuberculosis against adults with active tuberculosis. Samples predate treatment or fall within its first 7 days.

Points from the study as a whole: The TCR-beta difference was not significant; alpha differences partly reflected length.

The TCR originated in an adult with tuberculosis. The sample here was PBMCs, taken at tuberculosis diagnosis. The V gene is TRBV27, the J gene TRBJ2-7; TRBD1 matches at 9 bases. CDR3 region: CASMLRQGESYEQYF. The CDR3 DNA follows: TGTGCCAGCATGCTAAGACAGGGGGAATCCTACGAGCAGTACTTC.